The T cell receptor beta chain under discussion was sequenced for a study of blood T cell repertoires in COVID-19. The authors' processing: The assay estimated nucleated cells by amplifying reference gene primers. Here immunoSEQ multiplex PCR was the method, and the copy in TCRdb shows in-frame clones only, minus some. V and J calls and clone size are those listed in that table; D and trimming were worked out from the DNA. Of fewer than 350,000 clones listed, under 90% are singletons. V gave up 8 bases and J gave up 6 bases, with 22 bases separating them. The germline V gene has CDR1 MGHDK and CDR2 SYGVNS. The CDR3 contains 16 residues.

The receptor's source is a man aged 55 to 70 who had recovered from COVID-19. The chain has TRBV25-1 and TRBJ2-2; tentatively, D is TRBD1 (8 bases). The material sequenced was PBMCs or T cells enriched from blood (not recorded which). The CDR3 nucleotides are TGTGCCAGCTCCAAGCGGGGCAGGGGGCGCGCCGGGGAGCTGTTTTTT. Residues: CASSKRGRGRAGELFF. The entire variable domain, with the rest obtained from reference TRBV25-1 and TRBJ2-2, is as follows: EADIYQTPRYLVIGTGKKITLECSQTMGHDKMYWYQQDPGMELHLIHYSYGVNSTEKGDLSSESTVSRIRTEHFPLTLESARPSHTSQYLCASSKRGRGRAGELFFGEGSRLTVL.